Each of the 14 T cell receptor beta chains below was sequenced from the same sample in a study of Ad26.COV2.S vaccination and SARS-CoV-2 variants. TCRdb's table, derived via immunoSEQ multiplex PCR, lists solely in-frame clones and lacks some. Of about 350,000 clones listed, roughly 84% are singletons. The treatment here: roughly 20 received Ad26.COV2.S at low or high dose, single or two shots; roughly five received placebo; per-sample allocation not given. On day 63 after the first injection, vaccine and placebo recipients gave samples. This material consisted of peripheral blood, taken in a trial of Ad26.COV2.S vaccine versus placebo. The receptor source for this set is a person between 18 and 60 years old who received the Ad26.COV2.S COVID-19 vaccine or a placebo.

This clone was observed a handful of times. This sequence joins TRBV7-9 and TRBJ1-2; D is unresolved. Germline CDR1 SEHNR, CDR2 FQNEAQ (reference sequence). The CDR3 has 10 amino acids. V was clipped by 5 bases and J by 8 bases, with 6 bases between them. The CDR3 DNA is TGTGCCAGCAGCCAAGAGGGCTACACCTTC. It encodes CASSQEGYTF.

The V gene is TRBV4-3, the J gene TRBJ1-2; possible D gene TRBD1, 5 bases. Germline V gene data show CDR1 as LGHNA and CDR2 as YSLEER. The V and J ends lost 1 base and 3 bases respectively, with 12 bases between them. There are 15 residues in the CDR3. The CDR3 region has the DNA TGCGCCAGCAGCCAAGCACAGGTGTCGGACTATGGCTACACCTTC. Translated: CASSQAQVSDYGYTF.

This rearrangement joins TRBV27 to TRBJ2-7; 10 bases match TRBD1. The CDR3 is 15 residues long. The ends lost 5 bases at V and 2 bases at J; junction bases unmatched: 6. Germline V gives CDR1 MNHEY, CDR2 SMNVEV (reference sequence). The CDR3 protein is CASSDPGQGPYEQYF. As DNA, the CDR3 is TGTGCCAGCAGTGATCCGGGACAGGGGCCCTACGAGCAGTACTTC.

This clone came up a few times. The CDR3 loop reads CSVSQSSGANVLTF. The CDR3 bases are TGCAGCGTTAGCCAGAGCTCTGGGGCCAACGTCCTGACTTTC. V is TRBV29-1 and J is TRBJ2-6, with D hard to call. Germline V gene data show CDR1 as SQVTM and CDR2 as ANQGSEA. The V end lost 5 bases, the J end lost 0 bases, and 8 bases lay between the germline ends. CDR3 length equals 14 residues.

The CDR3 is CSVAGGGTQGVLNPEAFF. The CDR3 nucleotides read TGCAGCGTTGCGGGGGGAGGTACACAGGGGGTTCTCAACCCTGAAGCTTTCTTT. The chain couples TRBV29-1 to TRBJ1-1; TRBD1 aligns across 8 bases. Germline CDR1 SQVTM, CDR2 ANQGSEA. Trimming cost V 4 bases and J 6 bases; bases outside gene matches: 22. The CDR3 has 18 residues.

The rearrangement uses TRBV5-1 and TRBJ2-7; D might be TRBD2 (6 bases). The V gene lost 4 bases and the J gene lost 2 bases, with 16 bases spanning the gap. The CDR3 covers 15 residues. Germline V gene sequence: CDR1 SGHRS, CDR2 YFSETQ. The CDR3 reads CASSPTGRGAYEQYF. DNA of the CDR3: TGCGCCAGCAGCCCAACCGGCCGCGGGGCCTACGAGCAGTACTTC.

This sequence joins TRBV10-2 and TRBJ2-7; 11 bases are shared with TRBD2. Germline CDR1 reads WSHSY; CDR2 reads SAAADI. CDR3 length equals 18 residues. V gave up 0 bases and J gave up 2 bases; unmatched junction bases: 9. In DNA form, the CDR3 reads TGCGCCAGCAGTGAGTCGCGTCCGGGACTAGCGGCCACCTACGAGCAGTACTTC. It encodes CASSESRPGLAATYEQYF.

The chain is built from TRBV27 and TRBJ2-7, with TRBD2 matching over 14 bases. Germline V gene data show CDR1 as MNHEY and CDR2 as SMNVEV (reference sequence). The CDR3 consists of 21 residues. V shed 6 bases, J shed 10 bases, and the junction held 29 bases outside the gene matches. This CDR3 reads CASRITSGTYGTSGSRASQYF. DNA of the CDR3: TGTGCCAGCAGGATTACCTCCGGGACATACGGGACTAGCGGGAGTAGGGCCTCACAGTACTTC.

This chain connects TRBV28 to TRBJ1-1; possible D gene TRBD1, 6 bases. The germline V gene has CDR1 MDHEN and CDR2 SYDVKM. The CDR3 runs 17 residues. V shed 4 bases and J shed 1 base, with 19 bases lying between them. CDR3 region: CASSSPPGVAGNTEAFF. The CDR3 DNA follows: TGTGCCAGCAGTTCCCCACCAGGGGTTGCGGGGAACACTGAAGCTTTCTTT.

The chain links TRBV5-4 to TRBJ1-2; 7 bases fit TRBD1. Germline V lookup: CDR1 SGHNT, CDR2 YYREEE (reference sequence). This CDR3 contains 16 residues. V lost 3 bases to trimming and J lost 4 bases; unmatched junction nucleotides: 12. DNA of the CDR3: TGTGCCAGCAGCTCTTCCGGGACAGCCTTGGGCTATGGCTACACCTTC. Protein: CASSSSGTALGYGYTF.

The J gene is TRBJ2-2, the V gene TRBV9, with TRBD2 matching over 9 bases. V dropped 4 bases and J dropped 6; count of bases not matched to a gene: 4. CDR3 length equals 14 residues. CDR1 is SGDLS, CDR2 YYNGEE, per germline. CDR3 sequence reads: CASSSRGGPGELFF. The CDR3 DNA reads as TGTGCCAGCAGCTCGCGGGGGGGCCCCGGGGAGCTGTTTTTT.

The chain joins TRBV7-9 to TRBJ2-1; 7 nucleotides align to TRBD1. V shed 3 bases, J shed 8 bases, and the junction held 10 bases outside the gene matches. The CDR3 totals 15 residues. Germline CDR1 SEHNR, CDR2 FQNEAQ (reference sequence). The CDR3 reads CASSFQDRIWDEQFF. In nucleotides, the CDR3 is TGTGCCAGCAGCTTCCAGGACAGGATATGGGATGAGCAGTTCTTC.

The chain employs TRBV28 and TRBJ2-7; 10 bases line up with TRBD1. Trimming took 7 bases from V and 6 from J; bases not matched to a gene: 6. Germline assignment: CDR1 MDHEN and CDR2 SYDVKM. The CDR3 is made up of 13 amino acids. CDR3 residues: CASTGTGVGEQYF. In DNA form, the CDR3 reads TGTGCCAGCACCGGGACAGGGGTTGGCGAGCAGTACTTC.

This clone is termed medium-sized (0.01 to 0.1%). J is TRBJ1-6 and V is TRBV6-6; D perhaps matches TRBD1 (6 bases). V was pared by 5 bases and J by 10 bases, with 12 bases between. The germline V gene encodes CDR1 MNHNY and CDR2 SVGAGI (reference sequence). The CDR3 is made up of 13 amino acids. The CDR3 nucleotides are TGTGCCAGCAGTACCAGGGGTGGATCACCCCTCCACTTT. Translation: CASSTRGGSPLHF.